A selection of T cell receptor beta chains follows, all from one sample in a study of T cells after yellow fever vaccination. TCRdb reprocessed the 5' RACE reads with MiXCR, giving one entry per CDR3 protein. Seen here are a few hundred thousand distinct CDR3 sequences, around an eighth observed once, and the top ten hold 3.2%. Material: CD4+ T cells sorted from PBMCs, obtained 15 days after the yellow fever booster vaccination. Receptors were obtained from a man younger than 30 who received the YFV17D yellow fever vaccine. CDR3s include the opening cysteine and the closing phenylalanine or tryptophan. Fields, in order: J gene, clone size, V gene, D gene, CDR3 protein, CDR3 DNA. A D gene is named only where the DNA matches it firmly. Only part of the rows carry a size: once, few, many, or a class if the clone is expanded.

j_gene: TRBJ2-3
abundance: few
v_gene: TRBV5-1
d_gene: TRBD2
CDR3aa: CASGSGGDTDTQYF
CDR3nt: TGCGCCAGCGGAAGCGGGGGGGACACAGATACGCAGTATTTT

j_gene: TRBJ1-2
abundance: -
v_gene: TRBV5-6
d_gene: -
CDR3aa: CASSLMGASYGYTF
CDR3nt: TGTGCCAGCAGCTTGATGGGGGCCTCGTATGGCTACACCTTC

j_gene: TRBJ2-1
abundance: few
v_gene: TRBV20-1
d_gene: -
CDR3aa: CSAFGLSRNEQFF
CDR3nt: TGCAGTGCTTTCGGCCTCAGTAGGAATGAGCAGTTCTTC

j_gene: TRBJ1-3
abundance: few
v_gene: TRBV7-2
d_gene: -
CDR3aa: CASSLVVGSQYSGNTIYF
CDR3nt: TGTGCCAGCAGCTTAGTAGTTGGCAGCCAATACTCTGGAAACACCATATATTTT

j_gene: TRBJ1-4
abundance: -
v_gene: TRBV7-2
d_gene: -
CDR3aa: CASSLGGLTNEKLFF
CDR3nt: TGTGCCAGCAGCTTAGGAGGGCTAACTAATGAAAAACTGTTTTTT

j_gene: TRBJ2-1
abundance: few
v_gene: TRBV7-2
d_gene: TRBD2
CDR3aa: CASGGTSGGGEQFF
CDR3nt: TGTGCCAGCGGCGGGACTAGCGGGGGGGGAGAGCAGTTCTTC

j_gene: TRBJ2-7
abundance: few
v_gene: TRBV2
d_gene: -
CDR3aa: CASSGVGGLEQYF
CDR3nt: TGTGCCAGCAGTGGCGTCGGGGGGCTCGAGCAGTACTTC

j_gene: TRBJ2-1
abundance: -
v_gene: TRBV24-1
d_gene: -
CDR3aa: CATSDPTWLYNEQFF
CDR3nt: TGTGCCACCAGTGATCCAACATGGCTCTACAATGAGCAGTTCTTC

j_gene: TRBJ1-4
abundance: -
v_gene: TRBV10-3
d_gene: TRBD1
CDR3aa: CAVQGNNEKLFF
CDR3nt: TGTGCCGTACAGGGGAACAATGAAAAACTGTTTTTT

j_gene: TRBJ1-5
abundance: once
v_gene: TRBV7-2
d_gene: -
CDR3aa: CASSLRSAFPLGNQPQHF
CDR3nt: TGTGCCAGCAGCTTGAGGTCAGCTTTTCCGCTCGGCAATCAGCCCCAGCATTTT

j_gene: TRBJ2-3
abundance: -
v_gene: TRBV9
d_gene: TRBD1
CDR3aa: CASSVEGARTDTQYF
CDR3nt: TGTGCCAGCAGCGTAGAGGGGGCGCGCACAGATACGCAGTATTTT

j_gene: TRBJ2-3
abundance: many
v_gene: TRBV4-2
d_gene: TRBD2
CDR3aa: CASSRDYKPTDTQYF
CDR3nt: TGTGCCAGCAGCCGGGACTACAAGCCCACAGATACGCAGTATTTT

j_gene: TRBJ2-5
abundance: -
v_gene: TRBV10-3
d_gene: -
CDR3aa: CAISEPRDPLGAETQYF
CDR3nt: TGTGCCATCAGTGAACCCCGGGACCCCCTGGGAGCAGAGACCCAGTACTTC

j_gene: TRBJ1-5
abundance: -
v_gene: TRBV7-9
d_gene: -
CDR3aa: CASSLAQKGPQHF
CDR3nt: TGTGCCAGCAGCTTAGCCCAGAAAGGGCCCCAGCATTTT

j_gene: TRBJ1-2
abundance: -
v_gene: TRBV5-6
d_gene: -
CDR3aa: CASRLGPLYGYTF
CDR3nt: TGTGCCAGCAGGTTGGGTCCCCTCTATGGCTACACCTTC

j_gene: TRBJ1-2
abundance: -
v_gene: TRBV28
d_gene: TRBD1
CDR3aa: CANRDRETGGYTF
CDR3nt: TGTGCCAACCGGGACAGGGAAACTGGTGGCTACACCTTC

j_gene: TRBJ1-1
abundance: -
v_gene: TRBV7-2
d_gene: -
CDR3aa: CASSSRGTAEAFF
CDR3nt: TGTGCCAGCAGCTCCCGTGGGACGGCTGAAGCTTTCTTT

j_gene: TRBJ2-5
abundance: few
v_gene: TRBV10-3
d_gene: -
CDR3aa: CAISRGTATQETQYF
CDR3nt: TGTGCCATCAGTAGAGGGACCGCGACACAAGAGACCCAGTACTTC

j_gene: TRBJ2-2
abundance: -
v_gene: TRBV3-1
d_gene: TRBD1
CDR3aa: CASSFQQGLDTGELFF
CDR3nt: TGTGCCAGCAGCTTTCAACAGGGGTTGGACACCGGGGAGCTGTTTTTT

j_gene: TRBJ1-4
abundance: many
v_gene: TRBV9
d_gene: -
CDR3aa: CASSVGYSSYNEKLFF
CDR3nt: TGTGCCAGCAGCGTTGGTTATAGCAGTTATAATGAAAAACTGTTTTTT

j_gene: TRBJ1-1
abundance: few
v_gene: TRBV3-1
d_gene: -
CDR3aa: CASSPGEGTEAFF
CDR3nt: TGTGCCAGCAGCCCAGGGGAAGGGACTGAAGCTTTCTTT

j_gene: TRBJ2-3
abundance: few
v_gene: TRBV20-1
d_gene: TRBD2
CDR3aa: CSASGLAATDTQYF
CDR3nt: TGCAGTGCCAGCGGACTAGCGGCAACAGATACGCAGTATTTT

j_gene: TRBJ2-2
abundance: -
v_gene: TRBV5-5
d_gene: -
CDR3aa: CASTPTSRGPGELFF
CDR3nt: TGTGCCAGCACCCCGACGAGTAGGGGACCCGGGGAGCTGTTTTTT

j_gene: TRBJ2-3
abundance: -
v_gene: TRBV7-9
d_gene: -
CDR3aa: CASSPLRGTDTQYF
CDR3nt: TGTGCCAGCAGCCCCCTGCGGGGAACAGATACGCAGTATTTT

j_gene: TRBJ2-1
abundance: few
v_gene: TRBV7-2
d_gene: -
CDR3aa: CASSLVQTSGNEQFF
CDR3nt: TGTGCCAGCAGCTTAGTGCAGACATCGGGCAATGAGCAGTTCTTC